The next 26 T cell receptor beta chains were all read from a single sample in a study of T-cell reconstitution after alpha-beta-depleted transplantation in children. TCRbeta library preparation incorporated unique molecular identifiers. MiXCR, applied by TCRdb to the PCR reads, yields one record per CDR3 protein. The table lists about 350,000 distinct CDR3 sequences, about an eighth of them singletons. The sequences come from PBMCs, collected from the stem cell graft. The receptors stem from a human donor who donated a stem cell graft to a child with Fanconi anemia.

This clonotype was counted ten times or more. This sequence joins TRBV7-3 and TRBJ2-3; D gene uncertain. The CDR3 spans 13 residues. Trimming took off 2 bases at V and 4 bases at J, with 7 bases between the two ends. The germline V gene encodes CDR1 SGHTA and CDR2 FQGTGA. The CDR3 bases are TGTGCCAGCAGCTTATTGGGGTCAGATACGCAGTATTTT. Protein sequence: CASSLLGSDTQYF.

This clonotype was recorded a few times. The V call is TRBV6-1, the J call TRBJ2-7; 7 bases fit TRBD1. Germline loops: CDR1 MNHNS, CDR2 SASEGT. The ends lost 6 bases at V and 3 bases at J; junction bases unmatched: 11. The CDR3 loop spans 15 amino acids. The CDR3 reads CASSLIKGAVYEQYF. The CDR3 coding sequence is TGTGCCAGCAGCCTCATTAAGGGGGCTGTCTACGAGCAGTACTTC.

The rearrangement uses TRBV12-3 or TRBV12-4 and TRBJ2-1; 8 positions match TRBD2. The CDR3 totals 15 residues. J lost 8 bases, V lost 5 bases, and 11 bases had no gene match. CDR3 DNA: TGTGCCAGCAGTAAAGCGGGGGCAGCTTATGATGAGCAGTTCTTC. Its translation: CASSKAGAAYDEQFF.

The V gene is TRBV11-2, the J gene TRBJ2-3, with unresolved D. The V gene's germline CDR1 is SGHAT and CDR2 FQNNGV. The length of the CDR3 is 13 residues. V gave up 8 bases and J gave up 7 bases, with 16 bases separating them. CDR3 sequence (DNA): TGTGCCAGCGCTAGGCGGTCCGGGTATACGCAGTATTTT. This gives the protein CASARRSGYTQYF.

The table lists this clonotype with a few counts. The chain is built from TRBV7-2 and TRBJ1-1; D is unclear. This CDR3 comprises 14 residues. The germline V gene encodes CDR1 SGHTA and CDR2 FQGNSA. The V and J ends lost 5 bases and 4 bases respectively, with 14 bases between them. In DNA form, the CDR3 reads TGTGCCAGCAGCCCATCTCCCCCCCTCACTGAAGCTTTCTTT. Protein product: CASSPSPPLTEAFF. The full variable domain, rest sourced from reference TRBV7-2 and TRBJ1-1, is GAGVSQSPSNKVTEKGKDVELRCDPISGHTALYWYRQSLGQGLEFLIYFQGNSAPDKSGLPSDRFSAERTGGSVSTLTIQRTQQEDSAVYLCASSPSPPLTEAFFGQGTRLTVV.

This clonotype has ten or more counts. The V and J genes are TRBV5-1 and TRBJ1-6; the D is unclear. Germline CDR1 and CDR2: SGHRS and YFSETQ. V was trimmed by 0 bases and J by 8 bases, leaving 6 bases between them. The CDR3 consists of 13 residues. The CDR3 is CASSLERDSPLHF. The CDR3 DNA follows: TGCGCCAGCAGCTTGGAAAGGGATTCACCCCTCCACTTT.

The sample holds a few counts of this clonotype. This chain joins TRBV5-1 and TRBJ1-4, with TRBD1 matching over 8 bases. Trimming cost V 3 bases and J 7 bases; bases outside gene matches: 11. This CDR3 spans 16 amino acids. The germline gives CDR1 SGHRS, CDR2 YFSETQ. The CDR3 loop reads CASSYFPGQAREKLFF. CDR3 DNA: TGCGCCAGCAGCTACTTTCCGGGACAGGCTCGTGAAAAACTGTTTTTT.

The table lists this clonotype with a few counts. The chain has TRBV9 and TRBJ1-2; TRBD1 agrees at 7 bases. Trimming cost V 3 bases and J 0 bases; bases outside gene matches: 2. The CDR3 has 14 residues. Germline loops: CDR1 SGDLS, CDR2 YYNGEE. In DNA form, the CDR3 reads TGTGCCAGCAGCGCAGGACAGGCTAACTATGGCTACACCTTC. Residues: CASSAGQANYGYTF.

This sequence joins TRBV21-1 and TRBJ1-1; the table calls TRBD1, which could not be checked here. TRBV21-1 constitutes a pseudogene. This CDR3 has 17 residues. This CDR3 is CASSKGAQNGSGDEAFF. The CDR3 bases are TGTGCCAGCAGCAAAGGTGCTCAAAATGGGTCAGGGGATGAAGCTTTCTTT.

This chain uses TRBV6-4 with TRBJ2-1; the D gene is possibly TRBD2 (6 bases). V lost 4 bases and J 1 base, leaving 17 bases between the germline ends. In germline, CDR1 is MRHNA, CDR2 SNTAGT. The CDR3 runs to 17 residues. This CDR3 reads CASSGGLPRRSYNEQFF. Written as DNA, the CDR3 is TGTGCCAGCAGTGGGGGACTCCCGAGAAGGTCCTACAATGAGCAGTTCTTC.

There are a few counts of this clonotype. The genes are TRBV11-2 and TRBJ2-2, with D perhaps TRBD1 or TRBD2 (5 bases each). The CDR3 covers 19 residues. V was pared by 5 bases and J by 0 bases, with 22 bases between. Germline V gene data show CDR1 as SGHAT and CDR2 as FQNNGV. The CDR3 nucleotides are TGTGCCAGCAGCCCAGGGAGTCCTCGGGTACTATCGAACACCGGGGAGCTGTTTTTT. Amino acid sequence: CASSPGSPRVLSNTGELFF.

This clonotype appeared once. This sequence joins TRBV29-1 and TRBJ2-5; D tentatively reads TRBD1 or TRBD2 (6 bases each). The germline V gene encodes CDR1 SQVTM and CDR2 ANQGSEA. The length of the CDR3 is 13 residues. Trimming shortened V by 4 bases and J by 5 bases, and 14 bases separated the two germline ends. The CDR3, as DNA: TGCAGCGTTGGGAGGGGGGCGATGGAGACCCAGTACTTC. It translates to CSVGRGAMETQYF.

This clonotype was seen repeatedly, ten times or more. V and J are TRBV12-3 or TRBV12-4 and TRBJ2-1; D unclear. This CDR3 comprises 14 residues. V was clipped by 0 bases and J by 5 bases, with 8 bases between them. For the CDR3, the DNA is TGTGCCAGCAGTTTAGCGGCACAGAACAATGAGCAGTTCTTC. It specifies CASSLAAQNNEQFF.

The sample holds many counts of this clonotype. Here the CDR3 reads CASSLDLSWDNEQFF. The CDR3 bases are TGCGCCAGCAGCTTGGACCTCTCTTGGGACAATGAGCAGTTCTTC. The J gene is TRBJ2-1, the V gene TRBV5-1, with D unclear. The germline CDR1 and CDR2 sequences are SGHRS and YFSETQ. The CDR3 totals 15 residues. Deletions cut 0 bases from V and 5 bases from J, with 12 bases between. Combining the CDR3 with reference TRBV5-1 and TRBJ2-1 gives the whole variable domain KAGVTQTPRYLIKTRGQQVTLSCSPISGHRSVSWYQQTPGQGLQFLFEYFSETQRNKGNFPGRFSGRQFSNSRSEMNVSTLELGDSALYLCASSLDLSWDNEQFFGPGTRLTVL.

This clonotype came up many times. The chain joins TRBV7-2 to TRBJ1-2, with D tentatively TRBD1 (5 bases). CDR3 size: 15 residues. The V end lost 0 bases, the J end lost 7 bases, and 15 bases lay between the germline ends. Per germline, CDR1 SGHTA and CDR2 FQGNSA. In DNA, the CDR3 is TGTGCCAGCAGCTTAGCCGGCAGGGAAATCTTTGGCTACACCTTC. Translated: CASSLAGREIFGYTF.

This clonotype was seen ten or more times. V and J are TRBV12-3 or TRBV12-4 and TRBJ1-2; weak D call: TRBD1 (6 bases). V was shortened by 6 bases and J by 8 bases, with 13 bases between the two germline ends. CDR3 length: 12 residues. The CDR3 sequence is CASSPQGGGYTF. CDR3 coding DNA: TGTGCCAGCAGCCCACAGGGTGGCGGCTACACCTTC.

This clonotype has more than one count but fewer than ten. The chain carries TRBV2 and TRBJ1-1; no clear D. The CDR3 extends over 14 amino acids. The germline CDR1 and CDR2 sequences are SNHLY and FYNNEI. V was pared by 7 bases and J by 5 bases, with 17 bases between. The CDR3 here is CASIFRQSSTEAFF. In DNA, the CDR3 is TGTGCCAGCATTTTTCGGCAGTCTTCGACTGAAGCTTTCTTT.

There are a few counts of this clonotype. The V and J genes are TRBV6-5 and TRBJ2-5; 7 bases fit TRBD1. Germline CDR1 and CDR2: MNHEY and SVGAGI. With 4 bases clipped from V and 2 bases from J, the junction kept 4 bases outside the gene matches. This CDR3 is built from 14 residues. The CDR3 DNA is TGTGCCAGCAGTTGTGGGACAGCACAAGAGACCCAGTACTTC. It specifies CASSCGTAQETQYF.

This clonotype occurred many times. The chain is built from TRBV7-6 and TRBJ1-4; D uncertain. V was pared by 3 bases and J by 6 bases, with 8 bases between. The CDR3 is 13 residues long. Germline CDR1 and CDR2: SGHVS and FNYEAQ. CDR3 bases: TGTGCCAGCAGCTTCGGCGCGGATGAAAAACTGTTTTTT. Amino acid sequence: CASSFGADEKLFF.

This chain uses TRBV5-1 with TRBJ2-2; no clear D gene. V was clipped by 5 bases and J by 9 bases, with 17 bases between them. Germline CDR1 is SGHRS and CDR2 is YFSETQ. This CDR3 comprises 14 residues. CDR3 amino acids: CASSRQDRARELFF. CDR3 DNA sequence: TGCGCCAGCAGTCGCCAGGACCGAGCGAGGGAGCTGTTTTTT.

This clonotype was seen a few times. The chain couples TRBV13 to TRBJ2-7, with D tentatively TRBD2 (5 bases). With 1 base removed from V and 7 bases from J, the gap between germline ends came to 17 bases. The CDR3 spans 15 residues. Germline CDR1 PRHDT, CDR2 FYEKMQ (reference sequence). CDR3 coding DNA: TGTGCCAGCAGCTTAGCCCGGGCCGGCCGAGGGGAGCAGTACGTC. Its translation: CASSLARAGRGEQYV.

The chain has TRBV5-6 and TRBJ2-7; D tentatively reads TRBD1 or TRBD2 (5 bases each). CDR1 is SGHDT, CDR2 YYEEEE, per germline. CDR3 size: 14 residues. V lost 5 bases and J lost 3, with 15 bases in between. The CDR3 protein is CASSPGRTLYEQYF. In nucleotides, the CDR3 is TGTGCCAGCAGTCCGGGACGCACTCTCTACGAGCAGTACTTC. Variable domain in full (rest from reference TRBV5-6 and TRBJ2-7): DAGVTQSPTHLIKTRGQQVTLRCSPKSGHDTVSWYQQALGQGPQFIFQYYEEEERQRGNFPDRFSGHQFPNYSSELNVNALLLGDSALYLCASSPGRTLYEQYFGPGTRLTVT.

This clonotype occurred a few times. The chain couples TRBV20-1 to TRBJ2-5; 8 bases are a match to TRBD2. Trimming cost V 0 bases and J 10 bases; bases outside gene matches: 13. This CDR3 is built from 15 residues. The germline CDR1 and CDR2 sequences are DFQATT and SNEGSKA (reference sequence). The CDR3 DNA follows: TGCAGTGCTAGAGATTCGGCCAGCGGGGGTCTTAGCCAGTACTTC. It is translated as CSARDSASGGLSQYF.

The chain has TRBV7-9 and TRBJ2-7, with D perhaps matching TRBD1 or TRBD2 (5 bases each). Trimming took off 5 bases at V and 2 bases at J, with 13 bases between the two ends. Germline V gene data show CDR1 as SEHNR and CDR2 as FQNEAQ (reference sequence). The CDR3 is made up of 14 amino acids. CDR3 DNA sequence: TGTGCCAGCAGCCCCAGGGAGAAGCCCTACGAGCAGTACGTC. Translation: CASSPREKPYEQYV.

This rearrangement joins TRBV4-3 to TRBJ1-2; D may be TRBD1 (6 bases). The CDR3 is 14 residues long. The ends were cut back, 6 bases at V and 7 bases at J, with 18 bases in the middle. Germline CDR1 is LGHNA and CDR2 is YSLEER. The CDR3 here is CASRPTGRPSGYTF. The DNA for the CDR3 is TGCGCCAGCAGGCCGACAGGACGACCCAGTGGCTACACCTTC.

This clonotype has only a few counts. This chain joins TRBV5-1 and TRBJ1-1; 9 positions match TRBD1. The CDR3 totals 16 residues. Germline V CDR1 and CDR2: SGHRS, YFSETQ. V was clipped by 4 bases and J by 4 bases; unmatched bases: 11. The CDR3 region has the DNA TGCGCCAGCAGCAACAAACAGGGGGCACAGGGCACTGAAGCTTTCTTT. Its translation is CASSNKQGAQGTEAFF.